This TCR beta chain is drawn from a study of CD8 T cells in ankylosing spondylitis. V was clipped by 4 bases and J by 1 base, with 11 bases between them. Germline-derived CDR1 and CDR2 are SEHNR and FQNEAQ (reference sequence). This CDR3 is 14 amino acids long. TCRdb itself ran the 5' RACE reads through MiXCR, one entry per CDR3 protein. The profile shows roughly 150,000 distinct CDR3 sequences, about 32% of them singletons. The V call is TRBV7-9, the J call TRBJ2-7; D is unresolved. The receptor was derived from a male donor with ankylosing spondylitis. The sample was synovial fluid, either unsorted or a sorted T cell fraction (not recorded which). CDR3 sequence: CASSSLSVSYEQYF. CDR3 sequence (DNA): TGTGCCAGCAGCTCGCTAAGCGTTTCCTACGAGCAGTACTTC.